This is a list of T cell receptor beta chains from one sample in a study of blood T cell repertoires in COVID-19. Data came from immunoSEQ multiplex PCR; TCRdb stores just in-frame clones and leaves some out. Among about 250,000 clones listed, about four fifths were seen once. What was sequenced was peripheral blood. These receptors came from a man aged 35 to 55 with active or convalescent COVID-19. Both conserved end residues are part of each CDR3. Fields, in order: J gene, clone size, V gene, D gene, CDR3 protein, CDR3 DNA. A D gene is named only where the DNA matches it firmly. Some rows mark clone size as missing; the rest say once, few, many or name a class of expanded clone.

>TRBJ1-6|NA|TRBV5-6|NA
CASIPGGRADSPLHF
TGTGCCAGCATTCCGGGGGGCAGGGCGGATTCACCCCTCCACTTT
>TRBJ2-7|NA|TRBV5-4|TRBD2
CASSPTSRSSYEQYF
TGTGCCAGCAGCCCGACTAGCAGGAGCTCCTACGAGCAGTACTTC
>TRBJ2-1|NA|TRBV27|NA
CASKQWGQDNEQFF
TGTGCCAGCAAGCAATGGGGCCAGGACAATGAGCAGTTCTTC
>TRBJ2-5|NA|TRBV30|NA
CAWSAGRGQETQYF
TGTGCCTGGAGCGCGGGGAGAGGCCAAGAGACCCAGTACTTC
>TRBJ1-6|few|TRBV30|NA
CAWRQRGLRSPLHF
TGTGCCTGGAGACAACGAGGGCTACGGTCACCCCTCCACTTT
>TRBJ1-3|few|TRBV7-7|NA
CASSSGTAHSGNTIYF
TGTGCTAGCAGCTCCGGGACTGCCCACTCTGGAAACACCATATATTTT
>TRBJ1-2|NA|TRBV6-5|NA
CASSYSVQGGYGYTF
TGTGCCAGCAGTTACTCGGTTCAGGGAGGGTATGGCTACACCTTC
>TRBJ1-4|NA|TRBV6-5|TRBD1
CASSSQGAQGEKLFF
TGTGCCAGCAGTTCTCAGGGGGCGCAGGGTGAAAAACTGTTTTTT
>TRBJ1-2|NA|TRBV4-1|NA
CASSQVSPWTATF
TGCGCCAGCAGCCAAGTGTCCCCGTGGACAGCGACCTTC
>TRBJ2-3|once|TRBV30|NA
CAWSSVDTQYF
TGTGCCTGGAGTTCGGTAGATACGCAGTATTTT
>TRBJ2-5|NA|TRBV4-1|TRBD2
CASSRGLAGGIQETQYF
TGCGCCAGCAGCCGCGGACTAGCGGGGGGTATCCAAGAGACCCAGTACTTC
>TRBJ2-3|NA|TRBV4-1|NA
CASSGTTSTDTQYF
TGCGCCAGCAGCGGAACGACTAGCACAGATACGCAGTATTTT
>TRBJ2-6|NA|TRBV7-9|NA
CASSLEFGGPGANVLTF
TGTGCCAGCAGCTTAGAGTTTGGAGGTCCTGGGGCCAACGTCCTGACTTTC
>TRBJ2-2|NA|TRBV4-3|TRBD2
CASSQDTPGGQGTGELFF
TGCGCCAGCAGCCAAGATACTCCGGGGGGGCAGGGCACCGGGGAGCTGTTTTTT
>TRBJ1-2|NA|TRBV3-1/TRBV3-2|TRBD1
CASSLGQGGYGYTF
TGTGCCAGCAGCCTCGGACAGGGAGGCTATGGCTACACCTTC
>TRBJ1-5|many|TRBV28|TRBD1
CASGQGNHQPQHF
TGTGCCAGCGGACAGGGGAACCATCAGCCCCAGCATTTT
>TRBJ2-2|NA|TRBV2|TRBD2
CASSGGLAGATGELFF
TGTGCCAGCAGTGGAGGACTAGCGGGGGCCACCGGGGAGCTGTTTTTT
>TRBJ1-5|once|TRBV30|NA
CAWSKAGNQPQHF
TGTGCCTGGAGTAAGGCGGGGAATCAGCCCCAGCATTTT
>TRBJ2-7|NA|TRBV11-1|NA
CASSAGGLAVYEQYF
TGTGCCAGCAGCGCTGGCGGGCTAGCTGTCTACGAGCAGTACTTC
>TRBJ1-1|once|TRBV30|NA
CAESGGGSTEAFF
TGTGCCGAATCGGGCGGGGGAAGCACTGAAGCTTTCTTT
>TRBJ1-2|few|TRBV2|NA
CASSEGGGPAGYTF
TGTGCCAGCAGTGAAGGCGGGGGCCCGGCGGGCTACACCTTC
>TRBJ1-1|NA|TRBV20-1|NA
CSAGQTEAFF
TGCAGTGCTGGACAGACTGAAGCTTTCTTT
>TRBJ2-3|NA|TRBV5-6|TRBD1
CASSLRRQGGWADTQYF
TGTGCCAGCAGCTTGCGTCGACAGGGTGGGTGGGCAGATACGCAGTATTTT
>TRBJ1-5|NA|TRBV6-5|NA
CASRGVTGGNQPQHF
TGTGCCAGCAGGGGAGTGACGGGGGGCAATCAGCCCCAGCATTTT
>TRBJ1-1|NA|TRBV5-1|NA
CASCVAQNTEAFF
TGCGCCAGCTGCGTCGCTCAGAACACTGAAGCTTTCTTT
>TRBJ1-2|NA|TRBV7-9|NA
CASSPDYGYTF
TGTGCCAGCAGCCCGGACTATGGCTACACCTTC
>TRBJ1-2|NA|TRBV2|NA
CASRTRQTLYGYTF
TGTGCCAGCAGGACCCGACAGACCTTATATGGCTACACCTTC
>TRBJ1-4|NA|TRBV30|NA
CAWRVQGFEKLFF
TGTGCCTGGAGAGTCCAGGGTTTTGAAAAACTGTTTTTT
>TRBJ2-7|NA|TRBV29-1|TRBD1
CSVVNRGTNEQYF
TGCAGCGTTGTAAACAGGGGAACGAACGAGCAGTACTTC
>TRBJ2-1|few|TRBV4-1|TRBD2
CASSLAGGIYNEQFF
TGCGCCAGCAGTCTAGCGGGAGGAATCTACAATGAGCAGTTCTTC
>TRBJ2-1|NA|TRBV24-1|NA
CATSDLGGVHNEQFF
TGTGCCACCAGTGATTTGGGCGGAGTCCACAATGAGCAGTTCTTC
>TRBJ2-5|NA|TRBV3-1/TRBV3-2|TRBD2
CASSQDLTVAGEQETQYF
TGTGCCAGCAGCCAAGATCTCACGGTGGCGGGGGAACAAGAGACCCAGTACTTC
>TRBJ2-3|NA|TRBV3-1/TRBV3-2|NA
CASSQDGALAGADTQYF
TGTGCCAGCAGCCAAGATGGGGCTTTAGCAGGGGCGGATACGCAGTATTTT
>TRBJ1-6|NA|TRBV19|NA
CASSIGTAGNSPLHF
TGTGCCAGTAGTATAGGCACAGCGGGTAATTCACCCCTCCACTTT
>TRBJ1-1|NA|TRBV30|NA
CAWSSTGWGAEAFF
TGTGCCTGGAGTTCCACGGGATGGGGGGCTGAAGCTTTCTTT
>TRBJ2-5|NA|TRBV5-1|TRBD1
CASRAGGETQYF
TGCGCCAGCAGGGCAGGGGGAGAGACCCAGTACTTC
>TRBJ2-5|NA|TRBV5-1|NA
CASSLGRRQETQYF
TGCGCCAGCAGCTTGGGGCGGCGCCAAGAGACCCAGTACTTC
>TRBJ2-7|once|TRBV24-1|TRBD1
CATSTGDRPYEQYF
TGTGCCACCTCTACAGGGGATCGCCCCTACGAGCAGTACTTC
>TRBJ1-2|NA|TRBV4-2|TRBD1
CASSQVDRPGQGNGYTF
TGTGCCAGCAGCCAAGTCGACAGGCCGGGACAGGGGAATGGCTACACCTTC
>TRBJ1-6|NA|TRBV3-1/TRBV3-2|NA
CASSHGGAVRYSPLHF
TGTGCCAGCAGCCACGGGGGAGCTGTGAGATATTCACCCCTCCACTTT
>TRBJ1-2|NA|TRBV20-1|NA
CSASEVCGCYGYTF
TGCAGTGCTAGTGAAGTATGCGGGTGCTATGGCTACACCTTC
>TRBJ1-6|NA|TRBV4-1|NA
CASSPSETDYSPLHF
TGCGCCAGCAGCCCCTCGGAGACAGACTATTCACCCCTCCACTTT
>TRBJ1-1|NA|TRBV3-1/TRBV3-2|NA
CASRNLNTEAFF
TGTGCCAGCAGGAACCTAAACACTGAAGCTTTCTTT
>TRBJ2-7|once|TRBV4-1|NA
CASSPGTPYEQYF
TGCGCCAGCAGCCCCGGTACCCCCTACGAGCAGTACTTC
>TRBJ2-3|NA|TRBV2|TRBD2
CASSVGIAGGLSTDTQYF
TGTGCCAGCAGTGTGGGAATAGCGGGAGGTTTAAGCACAGATACGCAGTATTTT